The 15 T cell receptor beta chains presented below share a single source sample, sequenced in a study of yellow fever vaccine responses in identical twins. One entry per CDR3 protein results from TCRdb running MiXCR on the RT-PCR reads. The sample includes about 19,000 distinct CDR3 sequences, 65% to 75% of them seen just once. Sequencing used T cells from blood (PBMCs), unsorted or a sorted subset (not recorded which), obtained before or after yellow fever vaccination (not recorded which). The origin of the receptors is a young woman who received the yellow fever vaccine.

V and J are TRBV7-3 and TRBJ1-1; tentatively, D is TRBD1 (6 bases). From germline, CDR1 is SGHTA and CDR2 FQGTGA. The ends were cut back, 5 bases at V and 4 bases at J, with 11 bases in the middle. This CDR3 is 13 amino acids long. The CDR3 spells CASSTVQGTEAFF. CDR3 DNA sequence: TGTGCCAGCAGCACCGTACAGGGCACTGAAGCTTTCTTT.

Remarks on this clonotype: Because the CDR3 is missing its conserved closing phenylalanine or tryptophan, this is likely a read error. V usage is TRBV3-1 and J usage is TRBJ2-7; D is unclear. The CDR3 has 14 amino acids. Per the germline V gene, CDR1 is LGHDT and CDR2 is YNNKEL (reference sequence). Deletions cut 5 bases from V and 0 bases from J, with 11 bases between. As DNA, the CDR3 is TGTGCCAGCAGCTTCGGGTTTGACTCCTACGAGCAGTACGCC. Residues: CASSFGFDSYEQYA.

This chain joins TRBV18 and TRBJ2-2, with D maybe TRBD2 (6 bases). V dropped 5 bases and J dropped 5 bases, with 18 bases sitting between them. The CDR3 has 16 residues. From germline, CDR1 is KGHSH and CDR2 LQKENI. In DNA, the CDR3 is TGTGCCAGCTCAACCGCACCGGGAGTAACGACCGGGGAGCTGTTTTTT. Amino acid sequence: CASSTAPGVTTGELFF.

The V gene is TRBV9, the J gene TRBJ1-6; a weak D match, TRBD1 (5 bases). The CDR3 length is 15 residues. Per the germline V gene, CDR1 is SGDLS and CDR2 is YYNGEE. The V and J ends lost 2 bases and 8 bases respectively, with 14 bases between them. For the CDR3, the DNA is TGTGCCAGCAGCGTCTCCGGGACTCAGGATTCACCCCTCCACTTT. The encoded protein is CASSVSGTQDSPLHF.

This clonotype was seen more than once but under ten times. The chain joins TRBV2 to TRBJ1-5; D remains ambiguous. Germline CDR1 SNHLY, CDR2 FYNNEI. V was shortened by 6 bases and J by 2 bases, with 14 bases between the two germline ends. This CDR3 region has 15 residues. The CDR3 is CASRKRESGNQPQHF. The CDR3 nucleotides read TGTGCCAGCAGAAAGCGGGAATCAGGCAATCAGCCCCAGCATTTT.

V gene TRBV13 combines with J gene TRBJ2-3, with 9 bases that match TRBD2. This CDR3 region has 11 residues. From germline, CDR1 is PRHDT and CDR2 FYEKMQ (reference sequence). V lost 8 bases, J lost 14 bases, and 8 bases stayed unmatched. The CDR3 protein is CASWAGGPMYF. The CDR3 nucleotides read TGTGCCAGCTGGGCGGGAGGGCCCATGTATTTT.

This chain links TRBV12-3 or TRBV12-4 with TRBJ2-5; TRBD1 matches 7 bases. J lost 1 base, V lost 3 bases, and 5 bases had no gene match. The CDR3 loop spans 15 amino acids. The CDR3 is CASSLGQQFQETQYF. Written as DNA, the CDR3 is TGTGCCAGCAGTTTGGGACAGCAATTCCAAGAGACCCAGTACTTC.

The table lists this clonotype with a few counts. The chain employs TRBV7-9 and TRBJ1-1; no firm D call. V lost 5 bases to trimming and J lost 4 bases, with 8 bases between them. Germline V gives CDR1 SEHNR, CDR2 FQNEAQ (reference sequence). The CDR3 contains 12 residues. The CDR3 bases are TGTGCCAGCAGCCTTCTAATCACTGAAGCTTTCTTT. Translating it yields CASSLLITEAFF. The full variable domain, completed using reference TRBV7-9 and TRBJ1-1, is DTGVSQNPRHKITKRGQNVTFRCDPISEHNRLYWYRQTLGQGPEFLTYFQNEAQLEKSRLLSDRFSAERPKGSFSTLEIQRTEQGDSAMYLCASSLLITEAFFGQGTRLTVV.

This clonotype showed up just a few times. The chain's CDR3 is CASSAGTSGTSTDTQYF. CDR3 nucleotides: TGTGCCAGCAGCGCCGGGACTAGCGGGACCAGCACAGATACGCAGTATTTT. The chain uses TRBV11-2 and TRBJ2-3; TRBD2 aligns across 13 bases. Germline CDR1 SGHAT, CDR2 FQNNGV. The CDR3 runs 17 residues. V dropped 5 bases and J dropped 0; count of bases not matched to a gene: 5.

V is TRBV29-1 and J is TRBJ2-1; unclear D gene. Looked up from germline, CDR1 is SQVTM and CDR2 is ANQGSEA. The CDR3 runs 11 residues. Trimming pared 4 bases from V and 4 bases from J, leaving 5 bases between. The CDR3 DNA follows: TGCAGCGTTGCACTATACAATGAGCAGTTCTTC. Translated: CSVALYNEQFF.

The rearrangement joins TRBV2 to TRBJ2-5; D might be TRBD1 (7 bases). Trimming removed 7 bases from V and 2 bases from J, with 17 bases in between. Germline loops: CDR1 SNHLY, CDR2 FYNNEI. This CDR3 is 15 amino acids long. The CDR3 bases are TGTGCCAGCATCCTCATTGCAGGGGGGCAAGAGACCCAGTACTTC. Its protein is CASILIAGGQETQYF.

The V call is TRBV28, the J call TRBJ1-2; possible D gene TRBD1, 5 bases. Trimming shortened V by 10 bases and J by 7 bases, and 16 bases separated the two germline ends. Germline values: CDR1 MDHEN, CDR2 SYDVKM. The CDR3 is 12 amino acids. The CDR3 sequence: CATRDSSGGYTF. For the CDR3, the DNA is TGTGCCACCCGAGACAGTTCGGGTGGCTACACCTTC.

This chain links TRBV29-1 with TRBJ2-7, with TRBD1 matching 10 bases. Germline CDR1 is SQVTM and CDR2 is ANQGSEA. CDR3 size: 13 residues. V lost 4 bases to trimming and J lost 3 bases; unmatched junction nucleotides: 3. Written as DNA, the CDR3 is TGCAGCGTTGCCGGGACAGGGGACTACGAGCAGTACTTC. Encoded protein: CSVAGTGDYEQYF.

This clonotype was observed a single time. This CDR3 reads CASSPLDATNTGELFF. CDR3 DNA: TGTGCCAGTAGTCCCCTGGATGCGACGAACACCGGGGAGCTGTTTTTT. This chain uses TRBV19 with TRBJ2-2; no definite D call. This CDR3 comprises 16 residues. CDR1 and CDR2 from the germline V gene are LNHDA and SQIVND (reference sequence). Deletions cut 5 bases from V and 0 bases from J, with 13 bases between.

The chain joins TRBV6-4 to TRBJ2-3, with TRBD1 identical over 12 bases. Germline lookup yields CDR1 MRHNA and CDR2 SNTAGT. The CDR3 runs 15 residues. With 6 bases clipped from V and 4 bases from J, the junction kept 5 bases outside the gene matches. DNA for the CDR3: TGTGCCAGCAGCACCGGGACAGGGGGCCCAGATACGCAGTATTTT. Residues: CASSTGTGGPDTQYF.